Described below is a single T cell receptor (beta chain) sequence and its context. Germline V lookup: CDR1 SGDLS, CDR2 YYNGEE. The CDR3 has 13 amino acids. The V and J ends lost 5 bases and 3 bases respectively, with 11 bases between them. The data were taken from a study of technical replicates of blood from a handful of donors. This table comes from immunoSEQ multiplex PCR, and its TCRdb copy is limited to in-frame clones, with some not included. The sample gives approximately 74,000 clones, 95% to 98% of which show up once; over 0.15% is in the top ten. The sequenced material came from T cells isolated from PBMCs. The origin of this receptor is a human donor in good health. V and J are TRBV9 and TRBJ1-2; a weak D match, TRBD1 (6 bases). CDR3 sequence (DNA): TGTGCCAGCAGGAAGACAGGCTACTATGGCTACACCTTC. Its protein product is CASRKTGYYGYTF.